This T cell receptor (beta chain) was documented in a study of CD8+CD57+ T cells in acquired aplastic anemia. Study overall: Sorted CD4+ and CD8+ cells gave an average of about 3.4 ug of DNA.

Profiling that covered TCR beta VDJ and CDR3 relied on genomic DNA as its template. TCRdb reanalysed the reads using MiXCR and keeps one entry per CDR3 protein. This table has more than 70,000 distinct CDR3 sequences, around 70% appearing once. On this clonotype: Relative to the germline gene, one junction end is altered; a read error may explain this.

All sequencing subjects had displayed CD8+CD57+ cell expansion on flow cytometry. Sampling of blood occurred while the patients had still received no therapy. Germline CDR1 reads SQVTM; CDR2 reads ANQGSEA. This CDR3 has 13 residues. The sample consisted of sorted CD4+, CD8+, or CD8+CD57+ T cells (not recorded which) from PBMCs. The V and J genes are TRBV29-1 and TRBJ2-1; TRBD2 aligns across 7 bases. This receptor was obtained from a human donor with aplastic anemia. The CDR3 here is CSVASGVDNEQLF. The CDR3 nucleotides read TGCAGCGTTGCCAGCGGGGTTGACAATGAGCAGTTATTC.